What follows describes a single T cell receptor (beta chain). These data belong to a study of blood T cell repertoires in COVID-19. Overall study context: The United States, Italy and Spain supplied acute and convalescent COVID-19 samples. T cells, B-cell-depleted T cells, or PBMCs supplied cDNA or gDNA.

In the authors' workflow: Reference gene primers were amplified, and this amplification served to estimate nucleated cell counts. Data came from immunoSEQ multiplex PCR; TCRdb stores just in-frame clones and leaves some out. V and J calls and clone size follow that table, whereas D and trimming were derived from the DNA. The sample includes nearly 35,000 clones, around 84% of them seen just once. Material: peripheral blood. The TCR was taken from an older man with acute or convalescent COVID-19.

The CDR3 spells CASNSGGNYNEQFF. CDR3 coding DNA: TGTGCCAGCAACTCGGGGGGTAACTACAATGAGCAGTTCTTC. This chain links TRBV9 with TRBJ2-1; 7 bases line up with TRBD2. The germline gives CDR1 SGDLS, CDR2 YYNGEE. The ends lost 6 bases at V and 3 bases at J; junction bases unmatched: 6. The CDR3 runs 14 residues.